This T cell receptor beta chain was identified during a study of blood T cell repertoires in COVID-19. About the research overall: Samples came from the United States, Italy and Spain, spanning acute and convalescent COVID-19.

CDR3 size: 14 residues. The germline V gene has CDR1 SEHNR and CDR2 FQNEAQ (reference sequence). Sequenced by immunoSEQ multiplex PCR; TCRdb stores in-frame clones only, minus some. The profile covers 150,000 or so clones, with around 82% appearing a single time and about 15% taken by the ten largest. In the case of this clone: The junction and the germline gene differ at one end; a read error may be behind it.

The source of this sequence is a human donor with acute or convalescent COVID-19. The donor label of this sample is uncertain. Sequencing used peripheral blood. The chain is built from TRBV7-9 and TRBJ1-1; the match to TRBD1 covers 7 bases. DNA of the CDR3: TGTGCCAGCAGCTCCGGACGACCAAAGACAGGGCTTGACTTT. This sequence encodes CASSSGRPKTGLDF. Using reference TRBV7-9 and TRBJ1-1 for the parts outside the CDR3, the full variable domain is DTGVSQNPRHKITKRGQNVTFRCDPISEHNRLYWYRQTLGQGPEFLTYFQNEAQLEKSRLLSDRFSAERPKGSFSTLEIQRTEQGDSAMYLCASSSGRPKTGLDFGQGTRLTVV.